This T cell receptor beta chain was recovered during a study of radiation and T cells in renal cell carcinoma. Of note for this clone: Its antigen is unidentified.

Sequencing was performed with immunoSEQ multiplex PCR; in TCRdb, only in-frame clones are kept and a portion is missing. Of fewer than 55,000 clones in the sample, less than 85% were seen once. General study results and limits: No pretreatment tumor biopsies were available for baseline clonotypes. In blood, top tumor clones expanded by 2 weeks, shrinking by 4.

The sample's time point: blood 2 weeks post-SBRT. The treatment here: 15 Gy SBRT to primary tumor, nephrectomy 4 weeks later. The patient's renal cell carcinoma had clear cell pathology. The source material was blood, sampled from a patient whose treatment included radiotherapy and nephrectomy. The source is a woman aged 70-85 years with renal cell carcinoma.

The CDR3 sequence: CASSSKWGDRGAYEQYF. The CDR3 coding sequence is TGTGCCAGCAGCTCAAAGTGGGGGGACAGGGGCGCCTACGAGCAGTACTTC. The chain uses TRBV11-2 and TRBJ2-7, with 10 positions matching TRBD1. The CDR3 covers 17 residues. From germline, CDR1 is SGHAT and CDR2 FQNNGV. V lost 4 bases to trimming and J lost 2 bases; unmatched junction nucleotides: 11.